This T cell receptor (beta chain) is drawn from a study of cytomegalovirus exposure and HLA in healthy donors. The length of the CDR3 is 13 residues. After removal of 5 bases from V and 5 bases from J, the junction contained 3 bases not matched to a gene. CDR1 MNHEY and CDR2 SMNVEV come from the germline V gene (reference sequence). The repertoire was sequenced with immunoSEQ multiplex PCR; TCRdb's copy has only in-frame clones and lacks some. This sample carries some 200,000 clones, around 86% of them seen once, and the ten largest clones take 7.2%. Regarding the study as a whole: Reports described diagnosis of cytomegalovirus status by the classifier as highly specific and sensitive.

In the case of this clone: Its antigen is undetermined.

Specimen: PBMCs. This receptor was obtained from a man between 25 and 39 years old in good health and CMV-seropositive. The chain links TRBV27 to TRBJ1-1; 9 positions match TRBD1. The CDR3 loop reads CASSGTGRTEAFF. For the CDR3, the DNA is TGTGCCAGCAGTGGGACAGGGCGAACTGAAGCTTTCTTT.